This T cell receptor (beta chain) is from a study of T-cell reconstitution after alpha-beta-depleted transplantation in children. During its preparation, the TCRbeta library received unique molecular identifiers. A single record per CDR3 protein comes from TCRdb applying MiXCR to the PCR reads. Of some 200,000 distinct CDR3 sequences in the sample, around 9.5% were seen once. Between the trimmed V and J ends, which lost 7 bases and 9 bases, there was a span of 19 bases. This CDR3 is 15 amino acids long. This chain joins TRBV12-3 or TRBV12-4 and TRBJ1-6; possibly TRBD1 for D (5 bases). Sequenced material: PBMCs from the stem cell graft donor, taken from the stem cell graft. This clonotype was sampled from a human donor who donated a stem cell graft to a child with acute lymphoblastic leukemia. CDR3 bases: TGTGCCAGCAACCTGTCGGGACTACGAAGTTCACCCCTCCACTTT. Its protein product is CASNLSGLRSSPLHF.